This T cell receptor (beta chain) came from a study of blood T cell repertoires in COVID-19. The wider study: Sample material is recorded as cDNA or gDNA derived from T cells, B-cell-depleted T cells, or PBMCs.

The CDR3 length is 15 residues. CDR1 is SGHKS, CDR2 YYEKEE, per germline (reference sequence). Trimming cost V 2 bases and J 0 bases, with 9 bases left between them. Per the authors' pipeline: Reference gene primer amplification gave nucleated cell count estimates. The data were produced by immunoSEQ multiplex PCR, yet TCRdb's version contains in-frame clones alone and is incomplete. That table furnishes V, J and clone size, whereas the DNA furnished D and trimming. The sample records about 120,000 clones, 85% to 90% being singletons. In Seattle, patients joined the study during active infection and were tracked longitudinally.

The receptor's source is a woman aged 55-75 years with COVID-19, enrolled during active disease. Sequenced material: peripheral blood. The rearrangement links TRBV5-5 to TRBJ2-1; perhaps TRBD2 as D (6 bases). Written as DNA, the CDR3 is TGTGCCAGCAGCTTTTCCGGGAGCTCCTACAATGAGCAGTTCTTC. It specifies CASSFSGSSYNEQFF. The full variable domain, with the rest looked up from reference TRBV5-5 and TRBJ2-1, is DAGVTQSPTHLIKTRGQQVTLRCSPISGHKSVSWYQQVLGQGPQFIFQYYEKEERGRGNFPDRFSARQFPNYSSELNVNALLLGDSALYLCASSFSGSSYNEQFFGPGTRLTVL.